This entry lists 32 T cell receptor beta chains sequenced from one sample in a study of vaccination and CD4 T cells after COVID-19 (dated by TCRdb to between 2021 and 2022). No antigens are known for them. According to the study, the label for this sample's treatment or condition signals: approximately nine-day PBMC culture with coronavirus spike peptide pools or control peptides (ViraFEST assay). The protocol used for the library was PCR. Sequencing was carried out with an Illumina iSeq 100. DNA from cultured CD4+ T cells underwent TCR sequencing with the Oncomine TCR Beta short-read assay at the Johns Hopkins FTIC core. The public reads were reprocessed in TCRdb via fastp at Q25 and MiXCR, keeping in-frame beta chains. Each entry is one CDR3 protein sequence, shown with its most common DNA and genes. This sample lists about 20,000 distinct CDR3 sequences; approximately 50% were detected once. 16% of the sample is held by the ten biggest clonotypes.

The sequenced material came from CD4+ T cells from blood, cultured in vitro. The receptors shown here come from a human donor who had recovered from COVID-19.

The chain carries TRBV29-1 and TRBJ1-2, with no clear D. Germline values: CDR1 SQVTM, CDR2 ANQGSEA. Trimming took off 0 bases at V and 1 base at J, with 9 bases between the two ends. This CDR3 is 14 amino acids long. The CDR3: CSVEDGGNNYGYTF. CDR3 nucleotide sequence: TGCAGCGTTGAAGATGGTGGCAATAACTATGGCTACACCTTC.

The chain combines TRBV2 with TRBJ2-1; D is unresolved. The germline V gene encodes CDR1 SNHLY and CDR2 FYNNEI. The CDR3 has 14 residues. V lost 2 bases to trimming and J lost 8 bases, with 13 bases between them. This CDR3 is CASSEPTRGDEQFF. The CDR3, as DNA: TGTGCCAGCAGTGAACCGACACGAGGCGATGAGCAGTTCTTC. The full variable domain, rest sourced from reference TRBV2 and TRBJ2-1, is EPEVTQTPSHQVTQMGQEVILRCVPISNHLYFYWYRQILGQKVEFLVSFYNNEISEKSEIFDDQFSVERPDGSNFTLKIRSTKLEDSAMYFCASSEPTRGDEQFFGPGTRLTVL.

V usage is TRBV6-1 and J usage is TRBJ2-3; D might be TRBD1 (6 bases). The V end was cut by 7 bases, the J end by 6 bases, with 11 bases between. CDR1 is MNHNS, CDR2 SASEGT, per germline. This CDR3 contains 12 residues. The CDR3 DNA sequence: TGTGCCAGCACCGACAGGATTGATACGCAGTATTTT. It codes for CASTDRIDTQYF.

This clonotype appeared once. The CDR3: CASSLGGTSGAYEQYF. CDR3 DNA sequence: TGCGCCAGCAGCTTGGGGGGGACTAGCGGGGCGTACGAGCAGTACTTC. J is TRBJ2-7 and V is TRBV5-1, with 13 nucleotides matching TRBD2. The CDR3 totals 16 residues. V gave up 0 bases and J gave up 4 bases; unmatched junction bases: 4. Germline V gene lookup returns CDR1 SGHRS and CDR2 YFSETQ.

CDR3: CASSYSRLLGSGYGYTF. Written as DNA, the CDR3 is TGTGCCAGCAGTTACTCAAGACTCCTAGGGAGTGGCTATGGCTACACCTTC. The genes are TRBV6-5 and TRBJ1-2; D gene ambiguous. The V gene's germline CDR1 is MNHEY and CDR2 SVGAGI. This CDR3 contains 17 residues. The germline V and J ends were trimmed by 0 bases and 4 bases, with 18 bases remaining between them.

The rearrangement joins TRBV5-4 to TRBJ1-2; perhaps TRBD1 as D (5 bases). The CDR3 extends over 14 amino acids. Germline assignment: CDR1 SGHNT and CDR2 YYREEE (reference sequence). V was cut by 7 bases and J by 4 bases, with 17 bases left in between. The CDR3 sequence is CASRDGRSRYGYTF. The CDR3 DNA sequence: TGTGCCAGCCGGGACGGTCGAAGTCGCTATGGCTACACCTTC.

This clonotype appeared a few times. The chain couples TRBV6-1 to TRBJ1-2, with D possibly matching TRBD1 (6 bases). Germline lookup yields CDR1 MNHNS and CDR2 SASEGT. This CDR3 has 15 amino acids. Trimming took off 6 bases at V and 5 bases at J, with 19 bases between the two ends. The CDR3 nucleotides read TGTGCCAGCAGCCCGGTGGGGGGGGCGCGGTATGGCTACACCTTC. It translates to CASSPVGGARYGYTF.

This clonotype showed up just a few times. The V and J genes are TRBV11-2 and TRBJ2-3; tentatively, D is TRBD2 (5 bases). V dropped 8 bases and J dropped 0 bases, with 18 bases sitting between them. Germline V gives CDR1 SGHAT, CDR2 FQNNGV. The CDR3 is made up of 16 amino acids. The CDR3 is CASGQWRVTSTDTQYF. CDR3 bases: TGTGCCAGCGGGCAATGGCGGGTCACGAGCACAGATACGCAGTATTTT.

The V and J genes are TRBV12-3 or TRBV12-4 and TRBJ2-3; D possibly uses TRBD1 or TRBD2 (6 bases each). The germline V and J ends were trimmed by 5 bases and 2 bases, with 14 bases remaining between them. The CDR3 is made up of 15 amino acids. The CDR3, as DNA: TGTGCCAGCAGTACAAGGGGGGCCGTCACAGATACGCAGTATTTT. It is translated as CASSTRGAVTDTQYF.

The chain couples TRBV28 to TRBJ2-7; 8 bases map to TRBD1. The CDR3 covers 16 residues. Germline trimming cut 5 bases from V and 3 bases from J; bases unmatched to any gene: 12. Germline CDR1 reads MDHEN; CDR2 reads SYDVKM. The CDR3 nucleotides read TGTGCCAGCAGTCCCACGAGGGACAGGACAAACTACGAGCAGTACTTC. This codes for CASSPTRDRTNYEQYF.

The table lists this clonotype with a few counts. The chain combines TRBV19 with TRBJ1-2; 7 bases fit TRBD1. Unmatched junction bases numbered 6, after V lost 1 base and J lost 4 bases. Per germline, CDR1 LNHDA and CDR2 SQIVND (reference sequence). This CDR3 is built from 15 residues. CDR3 in amino acids: CASSIAQGPLYGYTF. DNA of the CDR3: TGTGCCAGTAGTATAGCACAGGGGCCTCTCTATGGCTACACCTTC.

The chain uses TRBV20-1 and TRBJ2-1; 10 bases line up with TRBD2. Trimming removed 7 bases from V and 0 bases from J; junction bases left unmatched: 6. The germline V gene has CDR1 DFQATT and CDR2 SNEGSKA (reference sequence). The length of the CDR3 is 15 residues. The CDR3 sequence is CSGTSGISSYNEQFF. The CDR3 coding sequence is TGCAGTGGGACTAGCGGAATCAGCTCCTACAATGAGCAGTTCTTC.

The genes are TRBV7-9 and TRBJ1-5; D is undetermined. Germline values: CDR1 SEHNR, CDR2 FQNEAQ (reference sequence). The CDR3 is 15 amino acids. The germline V and J ends were trimmed by 0 bases and 2 bases, with 8 bases remaining between them. The CDR3 DNA follows: TGTGCCAGCAGCTTAGCGAGCAGTGGCAATCAGCCCCAGCATTTT. Translating it yields CASSLASSGNQPQHF.

This clonotype was observed a few times. The genes are TRBV6-5 and TRBJ1-2; 7 nucleotides agree with TRBD1. The CDR3 is 16 residues long. Unmatched junction bases numbered 7, after V lost 0 bases and J lost 3 bases. The germline V gene encodes CDR1 MNHEY and CDR2 SVGAGI. CDR3: CASSYSKGAVYYGYTF. The CDR3 DNA follows: TGTGCCAGCAGTTACTCGAAGGGGGCGGTTTACTATGGCTACACCTTC.

This clonotype was seen only once. The chain is built from TRBV11-2 and TRBJ1-1, with D uncertain. Germline values: CDR1 SGHAT, CDR2 FQNNGV. The CDR3 is 15 amino acids. V was trimmed by 6 bases and J by 1 base, leaving 15 bases between them. The CDR3 coding sequence is TGTGCCAGCAGGGAACTTAGGCTGAGGAACACTGAAGCTTTCTTT. This gives the protein CASRELRLRNTEAFF.

The chain has TRBV10-3 and TRBJ2-1, with TRBD1 matching over 8 bases. Germline assignment: CDR1 ENHRY and CDR2 SYGVKD. Unmatched junction bases numbered 9, after V lost 6 bases and J lost 8 bases. This CDR3 contains 14 residues. The CDR3 DNA sequence: TGTGCCATCAGGACCGACAGGGGTCGGGATGAGCAGTTCTTC. It is translated as CAIRTDRGRDEQFF.

In this sample, this clonotype turned up once. This chain uses TRBV27 with TRBJ1-2, with 8 bases aligning to TRBD1. V was pared by 6 bases and J by 4 bases, with 4 bases of the junction left unmatched. The CDR3 runs to 13 residues. Germline CDR1 MNHEY, CDR2 SMNVEV (reference sequence). CDR3 residues: CASRITGGYGYTF. The DNA of the CDR3 is TGTGCCAGCAGAATAACAGGGGGCTATGGCTACACCTTC.

The rearrangement joins TRBV20-1 to TRBJ2-7; D is tentatively TRBD1 or TRBD2 (5 bases each). The CDR3 extends over 11 amino acids. V was clipped by 1 base and J by 6 bases, with 7 bases between them. CDR1 and CDR2 from the germline V gene are DFQATT and SNEGSKA (reference sequence). The CDR3 nucleotides read TGCAGTGCTAGAGGAGGGGCCGAGCAGTACTTC. Its translation is CSARGGAEQYF.

The genes are TRBV7-9 and TRBJ2-2, with a tentative D call TRBD2 (6 bases). This CDR3 spans 15 amino acids. V was trimmed by 2 bases and J by 2 bases, leaving 9 bases between them. The germline gives CDR1 SEHNR, CDR2 FQNEAQ (reference sequence). The chain's CDR3 is CASSLRRANTGELFF. The CDR3 coding sequence is TGTGCCAGCAGCTTACGGAGGGCAAACACCGGGGAGCTGTTTTTT.

This clonotype was counted between two and nine times. The chain joins TRBV11-2 to TRBJ1-1; D call uncertain. V lost 5 bases and J 8 bases, leaving 15 bases between the germline ends. This CDR3 contains 13 residues. Germline V gives CDR1 SGHAT, CDR2 FQNNGV. CDR3 bases: TGTGCCAGCAGCGGATGGGTCGCTCGGGAAGCTTTCTTT. It specifies CASSGWVAREAFF.

This clonotype showed up just a few times. V is TRBV7-9 and J is TRBJ1-5; 7 positions agree with TRBD1. In germline, CDR1 is SEHNR, CDR2 FQNEAQ (reference sequence). The CDR3 runs 14 residues. The junction had 8 bases not matched to a gene; V was cut back by 5 bases and J by 7 bases. CDR3 bases: TGTGCCAGCAGCGCAACAGGGGAAGTACAGCCCCAGCATTTT. Protein: CASSATGEVQPQHF.

This chain links TRBV7-2 with TRBJ2-2; 9 bases fit TRBD1. CDR3 size: 17 residues. Germline values: CDR1 SGHTA, CDR2 FQGNSA. V dropped 4 bases and J dropped 5; count of bases not matched to a gene: 11. This chain's CDR3 is CASSSNPGQGHTGELFF. The CDR3 DNA reads as TGTGCCAGCAGCTCTAACCCGGGACAGGGACATACCGGGGAGCTGTTTTTT. The whole variable domain, remainder taken from reference TRBV7-2 and TRBJ2-2, is GAGVSQSPSNKVTEKGKDVELRCDPISGHTALYWYRQSLGQGLEFLIYFQGNSAPDKSGLPSDRFSAERTGGSVSTLTIQRTQQEDSAVYLCASSSNPGQGHTGELFFGEGSRLTVL.

The chain recombines TRBV6-2 or TRBV6-3 with TRBJ2-2, with 8 bases identical to TRBD1. After removal of 0 bases from V and 6 bases from J, the junction contained 6 bases not matched to a gene. This CDR3 contains 16 residues. CDR1 is MNHEY and CDR2 is SVGEGT in the germline V gene. In DNA form, the CDR3 reads TGTGCCAGCAGTTACTCTGGACAGGGATTAGCCGGGGAGCTGTTTTTT. Residues: CASSYSGQGLAGELFF.

This clonotype was seen once. The V gene is TRBV7-2, the J gene TRBJ1-3; no definite D call. The CDR3 has 14 amino acids. Per germline, CDR1 SGHTA and CDR2 FQGNSA. V shed 2 bases and J shed 0 bases, with 5 bases lying between them. Written as DNA, the CDR3 is TGTGCCAGCAGCTTACTTGGCTCTGGAAACACCATATATTTT. It codes for CASSLLGSGNTIYF.

This clonotype was seen a handful of times. The chain recombines TRBV6-1 with TRBJ1-6; no reliable D call. The CDR3 is 16 residues long. Looked up from germline, CDR1 is MNHNS and CDR2 is SASEGT. Trimming took 2 bases from V and 9 from J, leaving 17 bases between them. The CDR3 region is CASSENIVSSFSPLHF. CDR3 DNA sequence: TGTGCCAGCAGTGAAAACATCGTATCCTCCTTTTCACCCCTCCACTTT.

The genes are TRBV24-1 and TRBJ1-1, with TRBD1 matching 9 bases. In germline, CDR1 is KGHDR, CDR2 SFDVKD. The CDR3 has 13 amino acids. The trim removed 6 bases at V and 4 bases at J, leaving 2 bases unmatched. CDR3 in DNA: TGTGCCACCAGTCGGACAGGGGTCACTGAAGCTTTCTTT. This sequence encodes CATSRTGVTEAFF.

There are a few counts of this clonotype. V usage is TRBV23-1 and J usage is TRBJ2-7, with D unresolved. TRBV23-1 is noted as an ORF with a role that remains uncertain. The CDR3 has 11 amino acids. V lost 0 bases and J 6 bases, leaving 3 bases between the germline ends. This CDR3 reads CASSQSPEQYF. The CDR3 DNA is TGCGCCAGCAGTCAATCGCCCGAGCAGTACTTC.

This rearrangement joins TRBV28 to TRBJ1-2; unclear D gene. Trimming left V 8 bases short and J 8 bases short, with 12 bases between. CDR1 MDHEN and CDR2 SYDVKM come from the germline V gene. The length of the CDR3 is 11 residues. CDR3 amino acids: CASRTSLGYTF. DNA for the CDR3: TGTGCCAGCCGGACGAGTTTAGGCTACACCTTC.

The gene calls are TRBV7-2 and TRBJ1-6, with D unclear. Germline V gene data show CDR1 as SGHTA and CDR2 as FQGNSA. Trimming shortened V by 2 bases and J by 0 bases, and 5 bases separated the two germline ends. The CDR3 covers 15 residues. CDR3 coding DNA: TGTGCCAGCAGCTTAAAGAGCTCCTATAATTCACCCCTCCACTTT. This gives the protein CASSLKSSYNSPLHF.

The V gene is TRBV12-3 or TRBV12-4, the J gene TRBJ1-2, with 7 bases that match TRBD1. With V trimmed by 0 bases and J by 4 bases, 2 bases remained unmatched. There are 14 residues in the CDR3. The CDR3 DNA reads as TGTGCCAGCAGTTTAGCAGGGGGCGTCTATGGCTACACCTTC. Amino acids: CASSLAGGVYGYTF.

The chain links TRBV20-1 to TRBJ2-1; perhaps TRBD2 as D (6 bases). CDR1 is DFQATT and CDR2 is SNEGSKA in the germline V gene (reference sequence). The V end was cut by 3 bases, the J end by 9 bases, with 30 bases between. CDR3 size: 18 residues. The CDR3 loop reads CSARDDFWRDGTSGEQFF. DNA of the CDR3: TGCAGTGCTAGGGATGATTTTTGGCGGGACGGGACGAGCGGTGAGCAGTTCTTC.

The gene calls are TRBV6-1 and TRBJ1-3; unclear D gene. The V end was cut by 6 bases, the J end by 0 bases, with 18 bases between. Germline-derived CDR1 and CDR2 are MNHNS and SASEGT. The CDR3 is 17 amino acids. The CDR3 is CASRSGNWQTSGNTIYF. CDR3 coding DNA: TGTGCCAGCAGGTCTGGGAACTGGCAGACCTCTGGAAACACCATATATTTT.